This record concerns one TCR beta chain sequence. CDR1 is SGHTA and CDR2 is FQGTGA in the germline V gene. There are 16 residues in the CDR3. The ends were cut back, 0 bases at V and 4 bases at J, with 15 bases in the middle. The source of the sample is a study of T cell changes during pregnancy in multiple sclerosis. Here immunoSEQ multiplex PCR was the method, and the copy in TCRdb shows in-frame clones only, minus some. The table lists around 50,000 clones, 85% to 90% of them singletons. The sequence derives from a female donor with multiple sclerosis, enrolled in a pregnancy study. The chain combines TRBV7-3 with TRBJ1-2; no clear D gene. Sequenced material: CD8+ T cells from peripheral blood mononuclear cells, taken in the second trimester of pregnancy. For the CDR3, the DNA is TGTGCCAGCAGCTTAACCCCCTCCCCGGGAGTCTATGGCTACACCTTC. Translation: CASSLTPSPGVYGYTF.